This entry lists 17 T cell receptor beta chains sequenced from one sample in a study of CD8 T cells in ankylosing spondylitis (dated by TCRdb to 2016 to 2017). Library preparation was by 5' RACE. The instrument given in TCRdb is Illumina HiSeq 2500. TCRdb took the public reads, trimmed them with fastp at Q25, ran MiXCR for clone calling and kept in-frame beta chains. Each CDR3 protein appears once, grouped with its most common genes and DNA. The sample includes about 260,000 distinct CDR3 sequences, with approximately 24% observed a single time. The top ten constitute approximately 0.61% of the sample. The sample comprised blood, either unsorted or a sorted T cell fraction (not recorded which). The receptors shown here come from a male donor with ankylosing spondylitis or in good health (not recorded which).

The V gene is TRBV24-1, the J gene TRBJ2-1; D is uncertain. Trimming stripped 4 bases from V and 2 bases from J, with 8 bases between. The CDR3 extends over 14 amino acids. The germline V gene encodes CDR1 KGHDR and CDR2 SFDVKD. CDR3 sequence (DNA): TGTGCCACCAGTGAGGGTGTTCCCTACAATGAGCAGTTCTTC. Protein product: CATSEGVPYNEQFF.

The chain recombines TRBV5-1 with TRBJ2-3, with TRBD1 as a possible D gene (6 bases). V lost 4 bases, J lost 2 bases, and 14 bases lay in between. CDR1 and CDR2 (germline): SGHRS, YFSETQ. There are 15 residues in the CDR3. CDR3: CASSTTGWATDTQYF. The CDR3 nucleotides are TGCGCCAGCAGCACCACAGGGTGGGCCACAGATACGCAGTATTTT. Full variable domain (rest looked up from reference TRBV5-1 and TRBJ2-3): KAGVTQTPRYLIKTRGQQVTLSCSPISGHRSVSWYQQTPGQGLQFLFEYFSETQRNKGNFPGRFSGRQFSNSRSEMNVSTLELGDSALYLCASSTTGWATDTQYFGPGTRLTVL.

This clonotype showed up just a few times. The chain recombines TRBV12-3 or TRBV12-4 with TRBJ2-3; a possible D gene is TRBD1 (6 bases). The CDR3 is made up of 16 amino acids. V was pared by 7 bases and J by 3 bases, with 20 bases between. The DNA for the CDR3 is TGTGCCAGCACATGGACGGGGACAAGCACTACAGATACGCAGTATTTT. This encodes CASTWTGTSTTDTQYF.

This chain uses TRBV12-3 or TRBV12-4 with TRBJ2-7, with unresolved D. This CDR3 has 15 amino acids. V was trimmed by 4 bases and J by 4 bases, leaving 17 bases between them. The CDR3 sequence is CASSSSLFGFYEQYF. The CDR3 DNA is TGTGCCAGCAGTTCGAGTCTGTTCGGGTTTTACGAGCAGTACTTC.

The chain carries TRBV11-2 and TRBJ2-2, with 8 bases identical to TRBD1. The germline gives CDR1 SGHAT, CDR2 FQNNGV. The CDR3 totals 18 residues. CDR3 nucleotide sequence: TGTGCTTGCAGCTTAGGAGTTGGGACAGGCCCGAACACCGGGGAGCTGTTTTTT. This encodes CACSLGVGTGPNTGELFF. Supplemented by reference TRBV11-2 and TRBJ2-2, the full variable domain reads EAGVAQSPRYKIIEKRQSVAFWCNPISGHATLYWYQQILGQGPKLLIQFQNNGVVDDSQLPKDRFSAERLKGVDSTLKIQPAKLEDSAVYLCACSLGVGTGPNTGELFFGEGSRLTVL.

This clonotype was seen many times. J is TRBJ2-3 and V is TRBV6-5; perhaps TRBD1 as D (5 bases). Germline CDR1 and CDR2: MNHEY and SVGAGI. The CDR3 runs 16 residues. Trimming took 2 bases from V and 0 from J, leaving 12 bases between them. CDR3 coding DNA: TGTGCCAGCAGTTACCTGGACATCACTAGCACAGATACGCAGTATTTT. It translates to CASSYLDITSTDTQYF.

The chain carries TRBV10-3 and TRBJ2-5; possibly TRBD1 or TRBD2 for D (5 bases each). Trimming left V 0 bases short and J 5 bases short, with 13 bases between. Germline-derived CDR1 and CDR2 are ENHRY and SYGVKD. The CDR3 consists of 15 residues. This chain's CDR3 is CAISESSGAGETQYF. Written as DNA, the CDR3 is TGTGCCATCAGTGAGTCGTCCGGGGCCGGGGAGACCCAGTACTTC.

This clonotype has just a few counts. The chain uses TRBV20-1 and TRBJ2-1; 14 nucleotides agree with TRBD2. The germline gives CDR1 DFQATT, CDR2 SNEGSKA (reference sequence). J was trimmed by 9 bases and V by 3 bases; bases with no gene match: 4. CDR3 length: 14 residues. The CDR3 DNA reads as TGCAGTGCTAGTCCCGGGACTAGCGGGGGTGAGCAGTTCTTC. Protein product: CSASPGTSGGEQFF.

This clonotype was seen only a few times. This chain links TRBV5-5 with TRBJ2-7, with D maybe TRBD1 (6 bases). Trimming cost V 5 bases and J 2 bases, with 8 bases left between them. Germline CDR1 reads SGHKS; CDR2 reads YYEKEE (reference sequence). This CDR3 spans 12 amino acids. The CDR3 sequence: CASRGDTYEQYF. The CDR3 nucleotides are TGTGCCAGCAGGGGGGACACCTACGAGCAGTACTTC.

This clonotype was detected a few times. This chain's CDR3 is CSASGGDLLSNEQFF. The DNA for the CDR3 is TGCAGTGCTAGTGGGGGGGATCTTTTGAGCAATGAGCAGTTCTTC. The chain combines TRBV20-1 with TRBJ2-1; 7 bases align to TRBD2. The CDR3 is made up of 15 amino acids. CDR1 and CDR2 (germline): DFQATT, SNEGSKA (reference sequence). V lost 3 bases and J lost 6; bases outside the gene matches: 11.

Notes on this clonotype: This may be a read error: a much more frequent sequence differs by one nucleotide. The V call is TRBV2, the J call TRBJ2-2; 10 bases fit TRBD1. CDR1 and CDR2 from the germline V gene are SNHLY and FYNNEI. The CDR3 loop spans 15 amino acids. In DNA, the CDR3 is TGTGCCAGCAGGGAGGGACAGGGGAACACCGGGGAGGTGTTTTTT. Its protein product is CASREGQGNTGEVFF.

This clonotype was detected many times. V gene TRBV20-1 combines with J gene TRBJ2-1; the match to TRBD2 covers 11 bases. The CDR3 runs 14 residues. CDR1 DFQATT and CDR2 SNEGSKA come from the germline V gene (reference sequence). Germline trimming cut 4 bases from V and 5 bases from J; bases unmatched to any gene: 4. The CDR3 loop reads CSAIAGGIDNEQFF. The CDR3 DNA reads TGCAGTGCTATAGCGGGGGGGATCGACAATGAGCAGTTCTTC.

The chain carries TRBV5-1 and TRBJ1-1; D unresolved. Germline assignment: CDR1 SGHRS and CDR2 YFSETQ. The CDR3 loop spans 17 amino acids. Trimming took 0 bases from V and 2 from J, leaving 17 bases between them. The CDR3 reads CASSLGPLGGKNTEAFF. The CDR3 DNA is TGCGCCAGCAGCTTGGGCCCCCTCGGCGGCAAAAACACTGAAGCTTTCTTT.

The gene calls are TRBV6-5 and TRBJ1-6, with D perhaps matching TRBD1 (5 bases). The V end lost 0 bases, the J end lost 4 bases, and 10 bases lay between the germline ends. CDR3 size: 16 residues. Germline values: CDR1 MNHEY, CDR2 SVGAGI. The DNA for the CDR3 is TGTGCCAGCAGTTACTCGACAGCCGGGTATAATTCACCCCTCCACTTT. It translates to CASSYSTAGYNSPLHF.

CDR3 sequence: CASTPIGRGASHNEQFF. In DNA, the CDR3 is TGTGCCAGCACCCCTATCGGCCGGGGGGCCTCGCACAATGAGCAGTTCTTC. V is TRBV12-3 or TRBV12-4 and J is TRBJ2-1; D is possibly TRBD2 (7 bases). V dropped 7 bases and J dropped 5 bases, with 24 bases sitting between them. This CDR3 spans 17 amino acids.

This clonotype was picked up a small number of times. The rearrangement uses TRBV20-1 and TRBJ2-1; 11 bases align to TRBD2. Trimming took 5 bases from V and 10 from J; bases not matched to a gene: 10. CDR3 length: 14 residues. Germline lookup yields CDR1 DFQATT and CDR2 SNEGSKA (reference sequence). The CDR3 sequence: CSAGPLAGGGEQFF. The CDR3, as DNA: TGCAGTGCTGGACCCCTAGCGGGGGGAGGGGAGCAGTTCTTC.

V usage is TRBV28 and J usage is TRBJ2-1, with D unclear. V dropped 7 bases and J dropped 10 bases, with 11 bases sitting between them. Germline CDR1 is MDHEN and CDR2 is SYDVKM. The CDR3 runs to 11 residues. CDR3 bases: TGTGCCAGCACCTCGAATTGGGAGCAGTTCTTC. It encodes CASTSNWEQFF.